One T cell receptor beta chain is described in this entry. Germline V gene data show CDR1 as SEHNR and CDR2 as FQNEAQ (reference sequence). Trimming shortened V by 5 bases and J by 2 bases, and 9 bases separated the two germline ends. This CDR3 is 13 amino acids long. These data are taken from a study of blood T cell repertoires in COVID-19. Study-level background: Some COVID-19 samples were acute and others convalescent; all came from the United States, Italy and Spain.

Recruits, aged about 18 to 89 years, lived in 20 to 30 US areas. Assignments of participants to cohorts depended upon their own reported clinical history. Sequencing was performed with immunoSEQ multiplex PCR; in TCRdb, only in-frame clones are kept and a portion is missing. The table lists about 200,000 clones, around 76% of them singletons. V is TRBV7-9 and J is TRBJ1-2; D not resolved. The TCR originated in a woman between 45 and 60 years old with acute COVID-19. Material for sequencing was PBMCs or T cells enriched from blood (not recorded which). The CDR3 region is CASSETANYGYTF. The CDR3 DNA sequence: TGTGCCAGCAGCGAAACAGCCAACTATGGCTACACCTTC.